The 14 T cell receptor beta chains presented below share a single source sample, sequenced in a study of blood T cell repertoires in COVID-19. Assay used: immunoSEQ multiplex PCR; TCRdb lists only in-frame clones, some missing. The data hold roughly 150,000 clones, with approximately 90% observed a single time. The sample taken for sequencing was peripheral blood. The receptors shown here come from a man younger than 35 with COVID-19, enrolled during active disease.

The chain has TRBV6-4 and TRBJ2-2, with 7 bases identical to TRBD1. With V trimmed by 8 bases and J by 5 bases, 11 bases remained unmatched. The germline CDR1 and CDR2 sequences are MRHNA and SNTAGT. This CDR3 has 15 residues. In nucleotides, the CDR3 is TGTGCCAGCGGAAGAGAACCGGGACAGACCGGGGAGCTGTTTTTT. This encodes CASGREPGQTGELFF.

The rearrangement uses TRBV6-2 or TRBV6-3 and TRBJ2-4; D is unresolved. Trimming removed 4 bases at V and 2 bases at J, with 12 bases between. Germline CDR1 is MNHEY and CDR2 is SVGEGT. This CDR3 region has 15 residues. This CDR3 is CASSFIEVPKNIQYF. For the CDR3, the DNA is TGTGCCAGCAGTTTCATAGAGGTTCCCAAAAACATTCAGTACTTC.

The chain couples TRBV27 to TRBJ2-7, with 8 nucleotides matching TRBD2. The CDR3 runs 14 residues. The ends lost 1 base at V and 4 bases at J; junction bases unmatched: 3. CDR1 and CDR2 (germline): MNHEY, SMNVEV (reference sequence). The CDR3 sequence is CASSLYSGKYEQYF. The CDR3 bases are TGTGCCAGCAGTTTATATAGCGGGAAATACGAGCAGTACTTC.

CDR3 DNA: TGTGCCAGCAGTTACTCGATGGGCGGGAGCGAGACCCAGTACTTC. Translating gives CASSYSMGGSETQYF. The V call is TRBV6-2 or TRBV6-3, the J call TRBJ2-5; 7 nucleotides agree with TRBD2. Germline lookup yields CDR1 MNHEY and CDR2 SVGEGT. V trimming: 0 bases; J trimming: 5 bases; junction bases outside the gene matches: 6. This CDR3 contains 15 residues.

This clone was found once. J is TRBJ2-1 and V is TRBV19, with 7 nucleotides matching TRBD2. The CDR3 loop spans 16 amino acids. Germline CDR1 reads LNHDA; CDR2 reads SQIVND (reference sequence). The J segment lost 4 bases and the V segment lost 4 bases, leaving 10 bases of the junction unmatched. Here the CDR3 reads CASSTGPAGVYNEQFF. The CDR3 DNA is TGTGCCAGTAGTACCGGGCCGGCGGGAGTGTACAATGAGCAGTTCTTC.

The rearrangement joins TRBV5-1 to TRBJ2-7; tentatively, D is TRBD2 (6 bases). The V end lost 2 bases, the J end lost 2 bases, and 11 bases lay between the germline ends. This CDR3 contains 14 residues. Germline CDR1 is SGHRS and CDR2 is YFSETQ. In DNA, the CDR3 is TGCGCCAGCAGCTTTATAGGGGAGGCCTACGAGCAGTACTTC. It specifies CASSFIGEAYEQYF.

This sequence joins TRBV5-1 and TRBJ2-1; 7 nucleotides align to TRBD2. V lost 0 bases to trimming and J lost 5 bases; unmatched junction nucleotides: 5. This CDR3 is 15 amino acids long. Germline assignment: CDR1 SGHRS and CDR2 YFSETQ. The CDR3 protein is CASSLGGGSNNEQFF. The CDR3 DNA sequence: TGCGCCAGCAGCTTGGGCGGGGGTTCGAACAATGAGCAGTTCTTC.

CDR3 coding DNA: TGTGCCACCAAGGCGGGGGCTAGCACAGATACGCAGTATTTT. Amino acid sequence: CATKAGASTDTQYF. The chain carries TRBV7-8 and TRBJ2-3; a possible D gene is TRBD2 (7 bases). The CDR3 is made up of 14 amino acids. Deletions cut 10 bases from V and 0 bases from J, with 14 bases between. Per the germline V gene, CDR1 is SGHVS and CDR2 is FQNEAQ.

The rearrangement uses TRBV29-1 and TRBJ2-7; 13 bases line up with TRBD2. Germline lookup yields CDR1 SQVTM and CDR2 ANQGSEA. The CDR3 is made up of 14 amino acids. V trimming: 7 bases; J trimming: 3 bases; junction bases outside the gene matches: 6. Written as DNA, the CDR3 is TGCAGCGCATATGGGACTAGCGGGATCTACGAGCAGTACTTC. Encoded protein: CSAYGTSGIYEQYF.

Only a few counts were recorded for this clone. The V gene is TRBV28, the J gene TRBJ2-7, with D maybe TRBD2 (5 bases). The CDR3 extends over 12 amino acids. Trimming cost V 6 bases and J 2 bases, with 8 bases left between them. CDR1 is MDHEN, CDR2 SYDVKM, per germline. CDR3 nucleotides: TGTGCCAGCAGGGGAGACGCCTACGAGCAGTACTTC. Its translation is CASRGDAYEQYF.

This sequence joins TRBV27 and TRBJ2-7; TRBD2 might be the D (6 bases). The CDR3 loop spans 14 amino acids. Trimming cost V 3 bases and J 2 bases, with 11 bases left between them. CDR1 MNHEY and CDR2 SMNVEV come from the germline V gene (reference sequence). This chain's CDR3 is CASSFVADAYEQYF. The CDR3 DNA reads TGTGCCAGCAGTTTCGTAGCGGACGCCTACGAGCAGTACTTC.

The chain is built from TRBV6-5 and TRBJ2-5; no firm D call. The CDR3 contains 12 residues. Per the germline V gene, CDR1 is MNHEY and CDR2 is SVGAGI. The V end was cut by 8 bases, the J end by 5 bases, with 12 bases between. CDR3 nucleotide sequence: TGTGCCAGCTTTAGACTCGGGGAGACCCAGTACTTC. This translates into CASFRLGETQYF.

The sample holds one count of this clone. The V call is TRBV5-1, the J call TRBJ2-1; 12 bases match TRBD2. The CDR3 consists of 15 residues. Germline V CDR1 and CDR2: SGHRS, YFSETQ. J lost 4 bases, V lost 4 bases, and 3 bases had no gene match. CDR3 bases: TGCGCCAGCAGCACCGGGACTAGCGGGTACAATGAGCAGTTCTTC. Amino acids: CASSTGTSGYNEQFF. The full variable domain, its missing parts supplied by reference TRBV5-1 and TRBJ2-1, is KAGVTQTPRYLIKTRGQQVTLSCSPISGHRSVSWYQQTPGQGLQFLFEYFSETQRNKGNFPGRFSGRQFSNSRSEMNVSTLELGDSALYLCASSTGTSGYNEQFFGPGTRLTVL.

This chain connects TRBV6-1 to TRBJ1-4, with D possibly matching TRBD1 (6 bases). Trimming left V 2 bases short and J 10 bases short, with 8 bases between. The CDR3 is made up of 12 amino acids. Germline assignment: CDR1 MNHNS and CDR2 SASEGT. CDR3: CASSELQGKLFF. CDR3 sequence (DNA): TGTGCCAGCAGTGAACTACAGGGAAAACTGTTTTTT.